Listed here are 20 T cell receptor beta chains from one sample, sequenced in a study of blood T cell repertoires in COVID-19. TCRdb's table, derived via immunoSEQ multiplex PCR, lists solely in-frame clones and lacks some. The sample carries about 240,000 clones, roughly 90% recorded once. Sequenced sample: PBMCs or T cells enriched from blood (not recorded which). Source of these receptors: a woman aged 25 to 39 who had recovered from COVID-19.

The chain uses TRBV9 and TRBJ2-3; perhaps TRBD2 as D (6 bases). V lost 0 bases and J 1 base, leaving 15 bases between the germline ends. Germline V gene sequence: CDR1 SGDLS, CDR2 YYNGEE. There are 17 residues in the CDR3. The CDR3 DNA reads TGTGCCAGCAGCGTAGGTAGCAGTACGGGAGGCACAGATACGCAGTATTTT. This gives the protein CASSVGSSTGGTDTQYF.

This clone appeared a single time. This rearrangement joins TRBV29-1 to TRBJ1-2; D remains unclear. The CDR3 runs to 12 residues. The germline V and J ends were trimmed by 3 bases and 8 bases, with 13 bases remaining between them. Germline V CDR1 and CDR2: SQVTM, ANQGSEA. The CDR3 is CSVDGRERGYTF. The CDR3 DNA is TGCAGCGTTGACGGGAGGGAGCGGGGCTACACCTTC.

The sample holds a few counts of this clone. The chain is built from TRBV3-1 (or the pseudogene TRBV3-2) and TRBJ2-1; TRBD2 matches at 8 bases. V lost 8 bases and J lost 1; bases outside the gene matches: 7. This CDR3 has 15 residues. CDR1 and CDR2 from the germline V gene are LGHDT and YNNKEL (reference sequence). For the CDR3, the DNA is TGTGCCAGCTCACGGGGGGGCGGGTCCTACAATGAGCAGTTCTTC. Its protein product is CASSRGGGSYNEQFF.

The chain recombines TRBV4-3 with TRBJ1-1; D gene uncertain. The V end lost 0 bases, the J end lost 0 bases, and 11 bases lay between the germline ends. This CDR3 is built from 16 residues. CDR1 and CDR2 (germline): LGHNA, YSLEER. This CDR3 reads CASSQDLGSMNTEAFF. The DNA of the CDR3 is TGCGCCAGCAGCCAAGATTTGGGGAGCATGAACACTGAAGCTTTCTTT.

The chain uses TRBV7-9 and TRBJ2-3, with 8 bases lining up with TRBD1. The CDR3 sequence is 15 residues long. Germline lookup yields CDR1 SEHNR and CDR2 FQNEAQ (reference sequence). V gave up 0 bases and J gave up 4 bases; unmatched junction bases: 3. CDR3 amino acids: CASSLAQGAADTQYF. The DNA for the CDR3 is TGTGCCAGCAGCTTAGCGCAGGGGGCTGCAGATACGCAGTATTTT.

The chain recombines TRBV9 with TRBJ2-1; D not certain. CDR3 length equals 15 residues. Trimming took off 0 bases at V and 0 bases at J, with 7 bases between the two ends. CDR1 SGDLS and CDR2 YYNGEE come from the germline V gene. The CDR3 sequence is CASSVVERSYNEQFF. The CDR3 nucleotides are TGTGCCAGCAGCGTAGTTGAGCGCTCCTACAATGAGCAGTTCTTC.

The genes are TRBV3-1 (or the pseudogene TRBV3-2) and TRBJ1-2, with D possibly matching TRBD1 (5 bases). Germline CDR1 is LGHDT and CDR2 is YNNKEL (reference sequence). The CDR3 covers 12 residues. Trimming took 4 bases from V and 8 from J, leaving 11 bases between them. The CDR3 here is CASSLSRAGYTF. CDR3 coding DNA: TGTGCCAGCAGCCTAAGCAGGGCCGGCTACACCTTC.

This sequence joins TRBV25-1 and TRBJ2-1; 8 nucleotides agree with TRBD2. The CDR3 length is 14 residues. Per the germline V gene, CDR1 is MGHDK and CDR2 is SYGVNS. With 2 bases clipped from V and 7 bases from J, the junction kept 4 bases outside the gene matches. CDR3 in amino acids: CASSEKREWNEQFF. The CDR3 DNA is TGTGCCAGCAGTGAAAAGCGGGAGTGGAATGAGCAGTTCTTC.

The chain combines TRBV24-1 with TRBJ2-7; 10 bases fit TRBD1. Germline values: CDR1 KGHDR, CDR2 SFDVKD. Unmatched junction bases numbered 6, after V lost 3 bases and J lost 8 bases. The CDR3 extends over 14 amino acids. CDR3: CATSDAGQGEQQYF. Here the CDR3 DNA reads TGTGCCACCAGTGATGCCGGACAGGGGGAACAGCAGTACTTC.

This clone was counted only a few times. This rearrangement joins TRBV9 to TRBJ1-1; perhaps TRBD1 as D (5 bases). The V end lost 4 bases, the J end lost 1 base, and 11 bases lay between the germline ends. This CDR3 is built from 14 residues. Germline V gene sequence: CDR1 SGDLS, CDR2 YYNGEE. CDR3 residues: CASSIQGSNTEAFF. For the CDR3, the DNA is TGTGCCAGCAGCATCCAGGGTTCGAACACTGAAGCTTTCTTT.

The chain recombines TRBV6-2 or TRBV6-3 with TRBJ2-7; TRBD2 might be the D (6 bases). The CDR3 runs 11 residues. The germline gives CDR1 MNHEY, CDR2 SVGEGT. Between the trimmed V and J ends, which lost 5 bases and 7 bases, there was a span of 9 bases. The CDR3 is CASSLRGEQYF. The CDR3 region has the DNA TGTGCCAGCAGTCTACGGGGGGAGCAGTACTTC.

The V gene is TRBV5-1, the J gene TRBJ2-4; TRBD2 agrees at 7 bases. The CDR3 runs to 15 residues. With 4 bases clipped from V and 7 bases from J, the junction kept 11 bases outside the gene matches. Germline CDR1 is SGHRS and CDR2 is YFSETQ. The CDR3: CASSPWEGDRNIQYF. CDR3 DNA sequence: TGCGCCAGCAGCCCCTGGGAGGGCGATCGGAACATTCAGTACTTC.

This clone was observed once. This chain joins TRBV18 and TRBJ2-1, with TRBD2 matching 8 bases. V was clipped by 5 bases and J by 5 bases; unmatched bases: 8. The CDR3 contains 15 residues. The germline V gene encodes CDR1 KGHSH and CDR2 LQKENI. CDR3 sequence (DNA): TGTGCCAGCTCATGGGATACGGGAGGGAACAATGAGCAGTTCTTC. Translating gives CASSWDTGGNNEQFF.

This rearrangement joins TRBV27 to TRBJ2-3; D perhaps matches TRBD2 (6 bases). Germline-derived CDR1 and CDR2 are MNHEY and SMNVEV (reference sequence). The CDR3 extends over 16 amino acids. V lost 0 bases, J lost 4 bases, and 14 bases lay in between. The CDR3 region has the DNA TGTGCCAGCAGTTTATCGGGCGGGGTGCTAGCAGATACGCAGTATTTT. Translating it yields CASSLSGGVLADTQYF.

The CDR3 region is CASRGWDRRSTEAFF. The CDR3 DNA sequence: TGTGCCAGCAGGGGATGGGACAGACGGAGCACTGAAGCTTTCTTT. This sequence joins TRBV2 and TRBJ1-1; 7 positions agree with TRBD1. CDR3 length: 15 amino acids. The V gene's germline CDR1 is SNHLY and CDR2 FYNNEI. After removal of 6 bases from V and 4 bases from J, the junction contained 11 bases not matched to a gene.

The chain employs TRBV3-1 (or the pseudogene TRBV3-2) and TRBJ2-3, with D maybe TRBD2 (5 bases). The V end lost 1 base, the J end lost 2 bases, and 10 bases lay between the germline ends. The CDR3 loop spans 15 amino acids. Germline V gene data show CDR1 as LGHDT and CDR2 as YNNKEL (reference sequence). CDR3 in DNA: TGTGCCAGCAGCCAAGGTCTGCGGGTCACAGATACGCAGTATTTT. This codes for CASSQGLRVTDTQYF.

The gene calls are TRBV27 and TRBJ2-7; 8 positions match TRBD1. Trimming removed 6 bases from V and 2 bases from J; junction bases left unmatched: 3. Germline CDR1 is MNHEY and CDR2 is SMNVEV (reference sequence). This CDR3 contains 13 residues. This CDR3 reads CASSPGQAYEQYF. The CDR3, as DNA: TGTGCCAGCAGCCCGGGACAGGCCTACGAGCAGTACTTC.

CDR3: CASSLGFGGVTEAFF. In DNA, the CDR3 is TGTGCCAGCAGTTTAGGGTTTGGGGGGGTCACTGAAGCTTTCTTT. The J gene is TRBJ1-1, the V gene TRBV28; maybe TRBD1 (5 bases). Germline values: CDR1 MDHEN, CDR2 SYDVKM. V lost 2 bases to trimming and J lost 4 bases, with 14 bases between them. The CDR3 has 15 amino acids.

This rearrangement joins TRBV6-2 or TRBV6-3 to TRBJ1-1; 7 positions match TRBD1. The J segment lost 4 bases and the V segment lost 4 bases, leaving 6 bases of the junction unmatched. The CDR3 extends over 14 amino acids. The germline V gene has CDR1 MNHEY and CDR2 SVGEGT. The CDR3 protein is CASSLVTGSTEAFF. Here the CDR3 DNA reads TGTGCCAGCAGTTTAGTGACAGGGAGCACTGAAGCTTTCTTT.

The genes are TRBV18 and TRBJ2-2; D is unresolved. CDR3 length equals 11 residues. The germline V and J ends were trimmed by 5 bases and 6 bases, with 4 bases remaining between them. Per the germline V gene, CDR1 is KGHSH and CDR2 is LQKENI. The CDR3 region is CASSVSGELFF. DNA for the CDR3: TGTGCCAGCTCAGTATCCGGGGAGCTGTTTTTT.